Listed below are T cell receptor beta chains from one sample, sequenced in a study of OX40 agonist ivuxolimab in advanced cancers. The data were produced by immunoSEQ multiplex PCR, yet TCRdb's version contains in-frame clones alone and is incomplete. The sample has tens of thousands of clones, about 90% seen once; the top ten hold roughly an eighth. Specimen: CD4+ or CD8+ T cells sorted from blood, collected in a trial of the OX40 agonist ivuxolimab. These receptors all stem from an adult with an advanced solid tumor such as melanoma, head and neck, liver or kidney cancer. CDR3s include the opening cysteine and the closing phenylalanine or tryptophan.

CDR3aa: CASSPSRAEKLFF
v_gene: TRBV18

CDR3aa: CASSPGQGAYGYTF
v_gene: TRBV18

CDR3aa: CASSLYGASYEQYF
v_gene: TRBV5-1

CDR3aa: CASSGQAGAAGELFF
v_gene: TRBV5-4

CDR3aa: CSQMGAKNEQFF
v_gene: TRBV29-1

CDR3aa: CASSFGGRQPQHF
v_gene: TRBV5-1

CDR3aa: CASSLWTSGYNEQFF
v_gene: TRBV19

CDR3aa: CASSIKYQPQHF
v_gene: TRBV13

CDR3aa: CASSLMSGKVTGELFF
v_gene: TRBV7-3

CDR3aa: CASSRGLNTEAFF
v_gene: TRBV7-8

CDR3aa: CATTGPNTGELFF
v_gene: TRBV28

CDR3aa: CASSLGGGSYNEQFF
v_gene: TRBV13

CDR3aa: CASSSPGRGARVQYF
v_gene: TRBV6-1

CDR3aa: CASSPSERGTEAFF
v_gene: TRBV18

CDR3aa: CASSAGQQETQYF
v_gene: TRBV5-1

CDR3aa: CASTPGSGRGRLETQYF
v_gene: TRBV25-1

CDR3aa: CASSLGYGQPTYNEQFF
v_gene: TRBV7-8

CDR3aa: CASSLEARFNEKLFF
v_gene: TRBV7-9

CDR3aa: CASSLRASRWAYEQYF
v_gene: TRBV27

CDR3aa: CASRENSSPLHF
v_gene: TRBV6-6

CDR3aa: CSVDRGDRGDEKLFF
v_gene: TRBV29-1

CDR3aa: CASSPTSLQANEQYF
v_gene: TRBV18

CDR3aa: CASSLRGPATNEKLFF
v_gene: TRBV5-8

CDR3aa: CASSTLNEQFF
v_gene: TRBV28

CDR3aa: CASSLGGVGRSGANVLTF
v_gene: TRBV19

CDR3aa: CASSLSTSGGTRGYNEQFF
v_gene: TRBV5-1

CDR3aa: CASTAGTRDTGELFF
v_gene: TRBV7-6

CDR3aa: CSVENGNIQYF
v_gene: TRBV29-1

CDR3aa: CASSYGGGANVLTF
v_gene: TRBV6-5

CDR3aa: CASSESQGRYEQYF
v_gene: TRBV10-1

CDR3aa: CATMGQGGDTQYF
v_gene: TRBV5-1

CDR3aa: CAWTVKGARANTEAFF
v_gene: TRBV30

CDR3aa: CASSAQGSETQYF
v_gene: TRBV4-2

CDR3aa: CASSLYIGQGHGYTF
v_gene: TRBV5-1

CDR3aa: CASSLPGGYEQYF
v_gene: TRBV28

CDR3aa: CASSLRQTLNYGYTF
v_gene: TRBV6-5

CDR3aa: CASSSWTREAFF
v_gene: TRBV7-8